Listed here are 2 T cell receptor beta chains from one sample, sequenced in a study of cytomegalovirus exposure and HLA in healthy donors (TCRdb year 2017). Library prep was done by the immunoSEQ multiplex PCR assay. TCRdb re-hosts the immuneACCESS table, in-frame sequences only. Its copies lack some clones; in the studies checked, an unresolved V gene accounts for under half of them, and the cause for the rest is not known. Recorded for this sample are some 170,000 clones; about nine tenths of them occurred a single time. Together, the top ten hold 5.7% of the sample. The sequencing sample was made of PBMCs. The receptors were gathered from a woman in her 30s in good health and CMV-seronegative.

This clone was detected only once. The chain employs TRBV27 and TRBJ2-1, with 13 bases identical to TRBD2. CDR1 and CDR2 from the germline V gene are MNHEY and SMNVEV (reference sequence). The CDR3 sequence is 13 residues long. V lost 8 bases, J lost 8 bases, and 3 bases stayed unmatched. The DNA for the CDR3 is TGTGCCAGCCGGACTAGCGGGAGTGATGAGCAGTTCTTC. Protein: CASRTSGSDEQFF.

To note about this clone: This same CDR3 is encoded by further DNA sequences in the sample. The chain has TRBV7-2 and TRBJ2-3; no firm D call. The germline V gene encodes CDR1 SGHTA and CDR2 FQGNSA. V lost 1 base and J 2 bases, leaving 7 bases between the germline ends. The CDR3 covers 14 residues. The DNA of the CDR3 is TGTGCCAGCAGCTTAGGGCAGATCACAGATACGCAGTATTTT. Its protein is CASSLGQITDTQYF.